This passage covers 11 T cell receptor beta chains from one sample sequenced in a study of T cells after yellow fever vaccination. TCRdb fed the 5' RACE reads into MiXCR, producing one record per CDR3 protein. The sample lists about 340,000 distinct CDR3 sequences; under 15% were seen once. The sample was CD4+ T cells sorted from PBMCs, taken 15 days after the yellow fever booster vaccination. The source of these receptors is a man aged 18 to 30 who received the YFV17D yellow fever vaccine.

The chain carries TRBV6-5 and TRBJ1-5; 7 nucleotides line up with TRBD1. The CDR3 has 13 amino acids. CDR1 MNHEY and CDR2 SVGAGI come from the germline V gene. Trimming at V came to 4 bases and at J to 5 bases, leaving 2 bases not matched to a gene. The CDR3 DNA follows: TGTGCCAGCAGTTCGACAGGGCATCAGCCCCAGCATTTT. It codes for CASSSTGHQPQHF.

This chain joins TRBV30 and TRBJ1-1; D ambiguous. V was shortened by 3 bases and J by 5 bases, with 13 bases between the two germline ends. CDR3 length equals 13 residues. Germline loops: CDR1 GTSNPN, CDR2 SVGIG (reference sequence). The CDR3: CAWRDWGRTEAFF. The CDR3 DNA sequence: TGTGCCTGGAGGGATTGGGGAAGAACTGAAGCTTTCTTT.

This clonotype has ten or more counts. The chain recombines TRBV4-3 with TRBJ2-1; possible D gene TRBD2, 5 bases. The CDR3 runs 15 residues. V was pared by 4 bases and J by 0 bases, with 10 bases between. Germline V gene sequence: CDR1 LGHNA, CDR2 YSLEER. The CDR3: CASSRRSGSYNEQFF. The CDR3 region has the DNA TGCGCCAGCAGCCGGAGGTCCGGCTCCTACAATGAGCAGTTCTTC.

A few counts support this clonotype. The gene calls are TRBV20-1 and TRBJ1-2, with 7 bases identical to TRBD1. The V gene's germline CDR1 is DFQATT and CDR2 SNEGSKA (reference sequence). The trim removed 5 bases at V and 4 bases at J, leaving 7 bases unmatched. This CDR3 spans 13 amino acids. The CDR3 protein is CSARQTGSYGYTF. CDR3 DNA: TGCAGTGCTCGTCAGACAGGGTCCTATGGCTACACCTTC.

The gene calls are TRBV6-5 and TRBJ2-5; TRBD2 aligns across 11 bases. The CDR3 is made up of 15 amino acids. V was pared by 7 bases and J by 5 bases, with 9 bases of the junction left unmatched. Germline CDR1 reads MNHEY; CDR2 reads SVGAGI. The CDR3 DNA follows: TGTGCCAGCAAGCTAGCGGGGGGCTACGGGGAGACCCAGTACTTC. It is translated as CASKLAGGYGETQYF.

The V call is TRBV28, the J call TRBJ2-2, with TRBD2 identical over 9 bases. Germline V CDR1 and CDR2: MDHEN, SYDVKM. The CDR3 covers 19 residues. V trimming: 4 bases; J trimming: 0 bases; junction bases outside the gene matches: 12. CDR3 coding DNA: TGTGCCAGCAGTTCCTCCTGGCGGGGGGGTTTCACGAACACCGGGGAGCTGTTTTTT. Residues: CASSSSWRGGFTNTGELFF.

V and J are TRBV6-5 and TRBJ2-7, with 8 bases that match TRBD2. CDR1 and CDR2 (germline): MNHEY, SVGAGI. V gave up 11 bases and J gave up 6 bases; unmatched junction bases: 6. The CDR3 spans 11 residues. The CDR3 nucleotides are TGTGCCTCACGGGGGGGAGGCGAGCAGTACTTC. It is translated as CASRGGGEQYF.

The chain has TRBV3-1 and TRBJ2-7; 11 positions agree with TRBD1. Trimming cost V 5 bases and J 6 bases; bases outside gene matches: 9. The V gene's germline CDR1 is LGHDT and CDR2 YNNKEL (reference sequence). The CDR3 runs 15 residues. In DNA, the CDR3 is TGTGCCAGCAGCGAACCCGGGACAGGGGGATCCGAGCAGTACGTC. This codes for CASSEPGTGGSEQYV.

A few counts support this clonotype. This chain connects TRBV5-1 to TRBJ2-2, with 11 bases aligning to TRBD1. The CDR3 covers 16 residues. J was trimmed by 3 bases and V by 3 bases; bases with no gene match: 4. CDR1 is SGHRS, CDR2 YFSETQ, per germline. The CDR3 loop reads CASSSGTGGYTGELFF. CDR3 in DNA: TGCGCCAGCAGCTCCGGGACAGGGGGTTACACCGGGGAGCTGTTTTTT. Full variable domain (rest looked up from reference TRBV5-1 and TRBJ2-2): KAGVTQTPRYLIKTRGQQVTLSCSPISGHRSVSWYQQTPGQGLQFLFEYFSETQRNKGNFPGRFSGRQFSNSRSEMNVSTLELGDSALYLCASSSGTGGYTGELFFGEGSRLTVL.

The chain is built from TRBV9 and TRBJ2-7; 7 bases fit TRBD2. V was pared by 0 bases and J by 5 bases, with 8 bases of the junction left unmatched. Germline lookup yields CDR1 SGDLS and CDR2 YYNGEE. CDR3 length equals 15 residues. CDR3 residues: CASSVDLAGRDEQYF. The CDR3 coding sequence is TGTGCCAGCAGCGTAGATTTGGCGGGGAGGGACGAGCAGTACTTC. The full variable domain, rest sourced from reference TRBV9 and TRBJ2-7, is DSGVTQTPKHLITATGQRVTLRCSPRSGDLSVYWYQQSLDQGLQFLIQYYNGEERAKGNILERFSAQQFPDLHSELNLSSLELGDSALYFCASSVDLAGRDEQYFGPGTRLTVT.

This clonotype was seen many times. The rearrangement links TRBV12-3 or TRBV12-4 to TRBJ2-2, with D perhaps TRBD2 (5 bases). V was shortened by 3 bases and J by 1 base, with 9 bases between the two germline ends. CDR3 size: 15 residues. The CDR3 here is CASSLSGMNTGELFF. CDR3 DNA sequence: TGTGCCAGCAGTTTGTCCGGGATGAACACCGGGGAGCTGTTTTTT.